This is a list of T cell receptor beta chains from one sample in a study of T cells in Graves' hyperthyroidism and ophthalmopathy. TCRdb reprocessed the multiplex PCR reads via MiXCR and lists one record per CDR3 protein. Among under 400,000 distinct CDR3 sequences listed, over 11% were seen once. The sample was blood. The source is a woman between 55 and 75 years old with Graves' hyperthyroidism. Both conserved end residues are part of each CDR3.

v_call: TRBV19
cdr3_aa: CASSIARPGGYIQYF

v_call: TRBV27
cdr3_aa: CASSLSSYGRASTDTQYF

v_call: TRBV30
cdr3_aa: CAWSAGLGEKLFF

v_call: TRBV3-1
cdr3_aa: CASSQDWTGNTGELFF

v_call: TRBV24-1
cdr3_aa: CATRSGSSYNEQFF

v_call: TRBV5-1
cdr3_aa: CASSRDRQGGGYTF

v_call: TRBV12-3/TRBV12-4
cdr3_aa: CASSFGRWGTEAFF

v_call: TRBV9
cdr3_aa: CASSVVPSGEQFF

v_call: TRBV5-1
cdr3_aa: CASSEGISSQPQHF

v_call: TRBV5-6
cdr3_aa: CASRFWAGTYEQYF

v_call: TRBV6-1
cdr3_aa: CASGGTGGSSVNTEAFF

v_call: TRBV5-4
cdr3_aa: CASSVRLAGGYEQYF

v_call: TRBV11-3
cdr3_aa: CASRRTSGADTQYF

v_call: TRBV29-1
cdr3_aa: CSVSPKTVGETQYF

v_call: TRBV3-1
cdr3_aa: CASSQGGGGSLDEQFF

v_call: TRBV4-1
cdr3_aa: CASSLSSGMAKNIQYF

v_call: TRBV9
cdr3_aa: CACSVGGTSQDTQYF

v_call: TRBV2
cdr3_aa: CASSGSSLGNQPQHF

v_call: TRBV5-1
cdr3_aa: CASSLGLDGGDFPYEQYF

v_call: TRBV6-1
cdr3_aa: CASSETPGDLEAFF

v_call: TRBV27
cdr3_aa: CASSSTRTSGRRIQYF

v_call: TRBV6-5
cdr3_aa: CASSYSGGQGLLFF

v_call: TRBV4-1
cdr3_aa: CASSQGSTGDGYTF

v_call: TRBV2
cdr3_aa: CASSETRVGTQYF

v_call: TRBV10-3
cdr3_aa: CAISESTGSYEQYF

v_call: TRBV5-1
cdr3_aa: CASSRRTGGADEQYF

v_call: TRBV29-1
cdr3_aa: CSVVPSGTGGNEQFF

v_call: TRBV24-1
cdr3_aa: CATESSYNEQFF

v_call: TRBV9
cdr3_aa: CASSRTGRYHNEQFF

v_call: TRBV27
cdr3_aa: CAAGPEGLAGYYNEQFF

v_call: TRBV27
cdr3_aa: CASSLLYVSAEEGQFF

v_call: TRBV6-1
cdr3_aa: CASTRSNQPQHF

v_call: TRBV11-3
cdr3_aa: CASSSVSAGTGELFF

v_call: TRBV19
cdr3_aa: CASGGQAIGELFF

v_call: TRBV6-2/TRBV6-3
cdr3_aa: CASSPMGPTYGYTF

v_call: TRBV5-5
cdr3_aa: CASGTIERTARGYTF

v_call: TRBV11-2
cdr3_aa: CASSTRGADTQYF

v_call: TRBV5-8
cdr3_aa: CASSGGQGRYEQYF

v_call: TRBV28
cdr3_aa: CASSQTITGELFF

v_call: TRBV20-1
cdr3_aa: CSARTGVADQETQYF

v_call: TRBV27
cdr3_aa: CASSLISRQETQYF

v_call: TRBV19
cdr3_aa: CASCPPSGPGNTIYF

v_call: TRBV2
cdr3_aa: CASGTTGRDGYTF

v_call: TRBV7-9
cdr3_aa: CASSFGRGLNTIYF

v_call: TRBV7-9
cdr3_aa: CASSLSAGDLETQYF

v_call: TRBV18
cdr3_aa: CASSRTGNSDTQYF

v_call: TRBV2
cdr3_aa: CASSGTRGNEQFF

v_call: TRBV3-1
cdr3_aa: CASSPGTGLVQPQHF

v_call: TRBV29-1
cdr3_aa: CSAIGPTYGYTF

v_call: TRBV6-1
cdr3_aa: CASSEFEETQYF

v_call: TRBV3-1
cdr3_aa: CASSPDGGGNGYTF

v_call: TRBV5-1
cdr3_aa: CASSSRAGDTGELFF